The sequence of this T cell receptor (beta chain) was determined in a study of Ad26.COV2.S vaccination and SARS-CoV-2 variants. The wider study: Vaccine-arm donor from the placebo-controlled COV1001 Ad26.COV2.S trial.

Clones were read by immunoSEQ multiplex PCR, and TCRdb kept only the in-frame ones, dropping some. This table holds fewer than 500,000 clones, about 91% found once. A remark on this clone: Its target is unknown. The junction departs from germline at one end; a sequencing error may be responsible.

The CDR3 extends over 13 amino acids. This sample's treatment: some 20 received Ad26.COV2.S at low or high dose, single or two shots; about 5 received placebo; per-sample allocation not given. Samples analyzed were those drawn on day 63 after the first vaccine or placebo injection. Study-wide points: While placebo recipients had lower spike-specific TCR breadth, vaccine recipients had more.

This rearrangement joins TRBV5-3 to TRBJ1-1; 7 nucleotides align to TRBD1. TRBV5-3 is an ORF, and what it does is uncertain. This clonotype was obtained from a person aged 18-65 years who received the Ad26.COV2.S COVID-19 vaccine or a placebo. The specimen was peripheral blood, collected in a trial of Ad26.COV2.S vaccine versus placebo. The CDR3 reads CARSLEHRGRPHF. The CDR3 DNA sequence: TGTGCCAGAAGCTTGGAACACAGGGGCCGACCCCACTTT.